Many counts were recorded for the clone carrying this T cell receptor beta chain. This sample was taken from a study of T-cell reconstitution after alpha-beta-depleted transplantation in children. The authors prepared the TCRbeta library with unique molecular identifiers. Via MiXCR, TCRdb re-called the PCR reads, giving one row per CDR3 protein. Of fewer than 200,000 distinct CDR3 sequences detected, 6.5% to 7.5% appear once; the ten largest clones hold over 2.5%. Trimming took 6 bases from V and 17 from J; bases not matched to a gene: 4. The CDR3 extends over 11 amino acids. The chain carries TRBV12-3 or TRBV12-4 and TRBJ1-6, with TRBD1 identical over 10 bases. The TCR was taken from a human donor who donated a stem cell graft to a child with Wiskott-Aldrich syndrome. The material sequenced was PBMCs from the stem cell graft donor, taken from the stem cell graft. The CDR3 loop reads CASRGDRGIHF. The CDR3, as DNA: TGTGCCAGCAGGGGGGACAGGGGTATCCACTTT.